These T cell receptor beta chains were read from a single sample in a study of PD-1 blockade in classical Hodgkin lymphoma. The data were produced by immunoSEQ multiplex PCR, yet TCRdb's version contains in-frame clones alone and is incomplete. The repertoire has about 5,500 clones, 45% to 65% of them found once; the top ten carry roughly 15%. The material was CD8+ T cells from blood, obtained at baseline. The receptors shown here come from a human donor with classical Hodgkin lymphoma. Both conserved end residues are part of each CDR3. D genes are given only for firm matches. Size is stated for part of the rows, as once, few or many counts, or as a class when the clone is expanded.

TRBV6-1	TRBJ2-1	NA	NA	CASSEAWNEQFF	TGTGCCAGCAGTGAAGCGTGGAATGAGCAGTTCTTC
TRBV28	TRBJ1-2	NA	medium-sized	CASSFGTGAGGTF	NA
TRBV11-3	TRBJ2-2	TRBD2	once	CASSFGTSGTGELFF	TGTGCCAGCAGCTTTGGGACTAGCGGGACCGGGGAGCTGTTTTTT
TRBV5-1	TRBJ1-2	TRBD1	NA	CASSLGQANYGYTF	TGCGCCAGCAGCTTAGGACAGGCTAACTATGGCTACACCTTC
TRBV28	TRBJ2-7	NA	medium-sized	CASSLRAGSYEQYF	TGTGCCAGCAGTTTAAGGGCGGGATCCTACGAGCAGTACTTC
TRBV11-2	TRBJ2-1	TRBD2	few	CASSPRTSGFYNEQFF	TGTGCCAGCAGCCCACGGACTAGCGGGTTCTACAATGAGCAGTTCTTC
TRBV7-9	TRBJ2-7	NA	NA	CASSSGSWGLHEQYF	TGTGCCAGCAGCTCCGGATCCTGGGGCCTTCACGAGCAGTACTTC
TRBV7-9	TRBJ2-1	NA	medium-sized	CASSFRNIGDEQFF	TGTGCCAGCAGCTTTCGCAATATAGGGGATGAGCAGTTCTTC
TRBV7-2	TRBJ2-1	NA	NA	CASSLTRGSSYNEQFF	TGTGCCAGCAGCTTAACCCGGGGAAGCTCCTACAATGAGCAGTTCTTC
TRBV7-2	TRBJ2-1	NA	NA	CASSLALRGEQFF	TGTGCCAGCAGCTTAGCGTTAAGGGGCGAGCAGTTCTTC
TRBV5-4	TRBJ1-5	NA	NA	CASSCQGSNQPQHF	TGTGCCAGCAGCTGTCAAGGTAGCAATCAGCCCCAGCATTTT
TRBV4-2	TRBJ2-1	TRBD2	NA	CASSQESGDYYNEQFF	TGTGCCAGCAGCCAAGAGTCGGGGGACTACTACAATGAGCAGTTCTTC
TRBV5-6	TRBJ2-7	TRBD2	NA	CASSLGTSGGGSEQYF	TGTGCCAGCAGCTTGGGGACTAGCGGGGGAGGGAGCGAGCAGTACTTC
TRBV7-8	TRBJ2-5	TRBD1	NA	CASSLGQLQETQYF	TGTGCCAGCAGCCTGGGACAGCTCCAAGAGACCCAGTACTTC
TRBV2	TRBJ1-2	TRBD1	medium-sized	CASSDMDRGPYGYTF	TGTGCCAGCAGTGATATGGACAGGGGTCCCTATGGCTACACCTTC
TRBV29-1	TRBJ2-3	NA	once	CSVPPQGQDTQYF	TGCAGCGTACCCCCCCAGGGCCAAGATACGCAGTATTTT
TRBV5-6	TRBJ2-1	NA	few	CASSWGPTGSFSYNEQFF	TGTGCCAGCAGCTGGGGGCCTACAGGGAGCTTCTCCTACAATGAGCAGTTCTTC
TRBV10-1	TRBJ2-7	NA	NA	CAIPSGTPRREQYF	TGCGCCATCCCGTCCGGGACACCAAGGCGCGAGCAGTACTTC
TRBV4-1	TRBJ2-3	NA	NA	CASSQDHGLDTDTQYF	TGCGCCAGCAGCCAAGATCACGGTTTAGACACAGATACGCAGTATTTT
TRBV11-3	TRBJ2-7	TRBD1	NA	CASSSGQGDYEQYF	TGTGCCAGCAGCTCGGGACAGGGAGACTACGAGCAGTACTTC
TRBV29-1	TRBJ2-3	NA	NA	CSVQGTLSSDTQYF	TGCAGCGTTCAAGGGACTCTAAGTAGCGATACGCAGTATTTT
TRBV7-3	TRBJ2-7	TRBD1	NA	CASSPSGTGAYEQYF	TGTGCCAGCAGCCCTTCCGGGACAGGGGCTTACGAGCAGTACTTC
TRBV27	TRBJ2-1	TRBD2	NA	CASSAGTSGSWGYNEQFF	TGTGCCAGCAGTGCCGGGACTAGCGGGAGCTGGGGGTACAATGAGCAGTTCTTC
TRBV30	TRBJ1-4	NA	NA	CAWSREARATNEKLFF	TGTGCCTGGAGTAGGGAGGCACGTGCAACTAATGAAAAACTGTTTTTT
TRBV7-9	TRBJ1-1	NA	NA	CASSQNSAMNTEAFF	TGTGCCAGCAGCCAAAACTCTGCTATGAACACTGAAGCTTTCTTT
TRBV4-2	TRBJ2-7	TRBD2	NA	CASSPEGLAGDEQYF	TGTGCCAGCAGCCCCGAAGGGCTAGCGGGAGACGAGCAGTACTTC
TRBV2	TRBJ2-7	NA	NA	CASSSDRYEQYF	TGTGCCAGCAGTTCCGACAGGTACGAGCAGTACTTC
TRBV6-6	TRBJ1-1	NA	few	CASSYSTGGTEAFF	TGTGCCAGCAGTTACTCAACCGGGGGCACTGAAGCTTTCTTT
TRBV16	TRBJ1-5	NA	few	CASSSDRGQPQHF	TGTGCCAGCAGCTCCGACAGAGGTCAGCCCCAGCATTTT
TRBV5-4	TRBJ2-1	NA	NA	CASLASEHPYNEQFF	TGTGCCAGCCTCGCAAGCGAACATCCCTACAATGAGCAGTTCTTC
TRBV7-3	TRBJ2-7	NA	NA	CASSLEPGYEQYF	TGTGCCAGCAGCTTAGAACCCGGCTACGAGCAGTACTTC
TRBV19	TRBJ2-1	NA	NA	CASEYGAQGEQFF	TGTGCCAGTGAATACGGGGCGCAGGGTGAGCAGTTCTTC
TRBV7-2	TRBJ2-7	NA	NA	CASRTGPDYEQYF	TGTGCCAGCAGGACCGGGCCTGACTACGAGCAGTACTTC
TRBV10-2	TRBJ2-5	NA	NA	CASSEPNDRFHETQYF	TGCGCCAGCAGTGAGCCCAACGACAGGTTTCACGAGACCCAGTACTTC
TRBV27	TRBJ2-1	TRBD2	NA	CASWKREANNEQFF	TGTGCCAGTTGGAAGCGGGAGGCTAACAATGAGCAGTTCTTC
TRBV2	TRBJ2-1	NA	few	CASSEAGGQNYNEQFF	TGTGCCAGCAGTGAAGCGGGTGGACAGAACTACAATGAGCAGTTCTTC
TRBV4-1	TRBJ1-5	NA	few	CASSPEGSENQPQHF	TGCGCCAGCAGCCCAGAGGGCAGTGAAAATCAGCCCCAGCATTTT
TRBV5-6	TRBJ2-5	NA	NA	CASSLQETQYF	TGTGCCAGCAGCTTGCAAGAGACCCAGTACTTC
TRBV5-6	TRBJ2-3	TRBD2	NA	CASSRAGGPKGADTQYF	TGTGCCAGCAGCAGAGCGGGAGGGCCAAAGGGTGCAGATACGCAGTATTTT
TRBV27	TRBJ2-7	NA	NA	CASSSKSQGGEQYF	TGTGCCAGCAGCTCCAAGTCACAAGGGGGTGAGCAGTACTTC
TRBV28	TRBJ1-6	TRBD1	NA	CASSRGQLNSPLHF	TGTGCCAGCAGTCGGGGACAGCTAAATTCACCCCTCCACTTT
TRBV10-3	TRBJ1-1	NA	few	CAISARQDLITEAFF	TGTGCCATCAGCGCGCGACAGGACCTTATCACTGAAGCTTTCTTT
TRBV5-6	TRBJ1-2	NA	few	CASSSVTAFGYTF	TGTGCCAGCAGCTCTGTGACCGCTTTCGGCTACACCTTC
TRBV27	TRBJ2-4	TRBD1	medium-sized	CASSPGTGKNIQYF	TGTGCCAGCAGTCCCGGGACAGGGAAAAACATTCAGTACTTC
TRBV7-6	TRBJ2-7	NA	few	CASSLGSDEQYF	TGTGCCAGCAGCTTAGGGTCAGACGAGCAGTACTTC
TRBV19	TRBJ1-1	NA	NA	CASGPSRGKNTEAFF	TGTGCCAGCGGGCCCAGCAGAGGGAAGAACACTGAAGCTTTCTTT
TRBV5-1	TRBJ2-7	TRBD1	NA	CASSLSARTGVYEQYF	TGCGCCAGCAGCTTGTCGGCTAGGACAGGGGTTTACGAGCAGTACTTC
TRBV6-5	TRBJ1-1	NA	medium-sized	CASRMRNTEAFF	TGTGCCAGCAGGATGAGGAACACTGAAGCTTTCTTT
TRBV27	TRBJ2-1	NA	NA	CASSLLGWGGANNEQFF	TGTGCCAGCAGTTTATTGGGATGGGGCGGGGCAAACAATGAGCAGTTCTTC
TRBV27	TRBJ1-1	NA	NA	CASSFYGGFTEAFF	TGTGCCAGCAGTTTCTACGGCGGATTCACTGAAGCTTTCTTT